Sequencing of this T cell receptor beta chain was carried out in a study of blood T cell repertoires in COVID-19. Across the whole study: Sample material is recorded as cDNA or gDNA derived from T cells, B-cell-depleted T cells, or PBMCs.

Data came from immunoSEQ multiplex PCR; TCRdb stores just in-frame clones and leaves some out. This sample has 30,000 or so clones; roughly 86% occur once, and the top ten carry about two fifths. V dropped 0 bases and J dropped 2; count of bases not matched to a gene: 0. Germline CDR1 and CDR2: MNHNS and SASEGT. CDR3 length: 15 residues. The rearrangement joins TRBV6-1 to TRBJ1-2; TRBD1 agrees at 10 bases. The sample consisted of peripheral blood. The sequence derives from a man older than 75 with active or convalescent COVID-19. The DNA of the CDR3 is TGTGCCAGCAGTGAAGCGGGACAGGGGAACTATGGCTACACCTTC. This sequence encodes CASSEAGQGNYGYTF.